This entry describes one T cell receptor (beta chain). Its antigen is still unknown. The split of CD4+ cells yielded CD45RA+ naive and CD45RA-negative memory subsets. CDR3 length equals 14 residues. CDR1 MDHEN and CDR2 SYDVKM come from the germline V gene. V dropped 2 bases and J dropped 6 bases, with 14 bases sitting between them. Clones were sequenced by immunoSEQ multiplex PCR, and TCRdb holds only the in-frame ones, with some missing. The table has fewer than 2.5 million clones, approximately 93% seen once. This record comes from a study of shared clonotypes between healthy human individuals. The overall study: For every donor, three CD4 naive, three CD4 memory, two CD8 naive and one CD8 memory plates were used.

Study-wide points: Larger estimated richness was generally seen in naive subsets than in memory subsets. Non-shared clonotypes showed lower generation probabilities than clonotypes common to all four donors.

What was sequenced was naive CD4+ T cells from PBMCs. This sample's subset: CD45RA+ positively selected. The receptor was derived from a young man in good health. Some clones in this sample may be carry-over from other donors' samples. This chain connects TRBV28 to TRBJ2-7; D may correspond to TRBD1 or TRBD2 (5 bases each). CDR3 nucleotides: TGTGCCAGCAGTTTAGGGGCAGGGACGGGCGAGCAGTACTTC. Translating gives CASSLGAGTGEQYF.